This entry lists 29 T cell receptor beta chains sequenced from one sample in a study of shared clonotypes between healthy human individuals. Assay: immunoSEQ multiplex PCR; the TCRdb copy retains only in-frame clones and omits some. This table holds over a million clones, around 95% found once. Material: naive CD4+ T cells sorted from blood. Indicated subset: CD45RA+ positively selected. The receptors come from a man aged 25-45 years in good health.

This rearrangement joins TRBV7-2 to TRBJ1-3; no clear D. Germline assignment: CDR1 SGHTA and CDR2 FQGNSA. Trimming took 5 bases from V and 3 from J, leaving 11 bases between them. The CDR3 totals 14 residues. The CDR3 is CASSPISDGNTIYF. The DNA for the CDR3 is TGTGCCAGCAGCCCCATTAGCGATGGAAACACCATATATTTT.

The chain joins TRBV7-9 to TRBJ2-1; D not resolved. This CDR3 has 16 residues. Germline loops: CDR1 SEHNR, CDR2 FQNEAQ (reference sequence). V lost 0 bases and J 8 bases, leaving 17 bases between the germline ends. Here the CDR3 reads CASSLAPVIAVHEQFF. The CDR3 coding sequence is TGTGCCAGCAGCTTAGCGCCGGTGATAGCTGTCCATGAGCAGTTCTTC.

J is TRBJ2-3 and V is TRBV4-3; 7 positions agree with TRBD2. Germline V gene data show CDR1 as LGHNA and CDR2 as YSLEER. The ends lost 3 bases at V and 6 bases at J; junction bases unmatched: 12. The CDR3 has 16 amino acids. The CDR3 is CASSQRTRPATDTQYF. CDR3 DNA: TGCGCCAGCAGCCAGAGGACTAGACCCGCCACGGATACGCAGTATTTT.

This sequence joins TRBV7-9 and TRBJ1-5; a possible D gene is TRBD1 (6 bases). Trimming removed 4 bases from V and 0 bases from J, with 13 bases in between. Per germline, CDR1 SEHNR and CDR2 FQNEAQ (reference sequence). The CDR3 is made up of 16 amino acids. CDR3 sequence reads: CASSSSGQYSNQPQHF. The DNA of the CDR3 is TGTGCCAGCAGCTCGAGCGGACAGTATAGCAATCAGCCCCAGCATTTT.

This clone was observed a single time. The rearrangement links TRBV6-6 to TRBJ1-4; the D is unclear. The V and J ends lost 2 bases and 6 bases respectively, with 16 bases between them. Germline loops: CDR1 MNHNY, CDR2 SVGAGI (reference sequence). The CDR3 covers 16 residues. CDR3 region: CASSYTLRRRDEKLFF. The CDR3 DNA follows: TGTGCCAGCAGTTACACCCTCAGGCGCCGAGATGAAAAACTGTTTTTT.

The rearrangement links TRBV25-1 to TRBJ1-1; D is undetermined. The germline CDR1 and CDR2 sequences are MGHDK and SYGVNS. V dropped 4 bases and J dropped 1 base, with 7 bases sitting between them. The CDR3 loop spans 13 amino acids. This chain's CDR3 is CASSAPTNTEAFF. CDR3 DNA: TGTGCCAGCAGTGCGCCAACGAACACTGAAGCTTTCTTT.

Points on this clone: The sample contains more than one DNA sequence encoding this CDR3. The chain combines TRBV18 with TRBJ1-1, with D possibly matching TRBD1 (5 bases). Trimming took off 3 bases at V and 4 bases at J, with 12 bases between the two ends. The CDR3 runs 14 residues. Germline loops: CDR1 KGHSH, CDR2 LQKENI. The CDR3 here is CASSPGGVGTEAFF. Here the CDR3 DNA reads TGTGCCAGCTCACCCGGGGGGGTGGGCACTGAAGCTTTCTTT.

The chain has TRBV6-1 and TRBJ2-3, with 10 bases that match TRBD2. The V and J ends lost 7 bases and 7 bases, in that order; junction bases with no gene match: 11. The CDR3 extends over 15 amino acids. Germline V lookup: CDR1 MNHNS, CDR2 SASEGT. CDR3 protein: CASILWASGSYTQYF. CDR3 nucleotides: TGTGCCAGCATTTTGTGGGCTAGCGGGAGTTATACGCAGTATTTT.

The gene calls are TRBV7-9 and TRBJ2-1, with 9 bases matching TRBD1. Germline trimming cut 5 bases from V and 0 bases from J; bases unmatched to any gene: 2. The CDR3 loop spans 15 amino acids. Germline V lookup: CDR1 SEHNR, CDR2 FQNEAQ (reference sequence). Here the CDR3 DNA reads TGTGCCAGCAGCCCGGACAGGGGCTCCTACAATGAGCAGTTCTTC. The encoded protein is CASSPDRGSYNEQFF. The whole variable domain, filled in from reference TRBV7-9 and TRBJ2-1, reads DTGVSQNPRHKITKRGQNVTFRCDPISEHNRLYWYRQTLGQGPEFLTYFQNEAQLEKSRLLSDRFSAERPKGSFSTLEIQRTEQGDSAMYLCASSPDRGSYNEQFFGPGTRLTVL.

The rearrangement links TRBV15 to TRBJ2-1; the D is unclear. The germline V gene encodes CDR1 LNHNV and CDR2 YYDKDF (reference sequence). With 1 base removed from V and 8 bases from J, the gap between germline ends came to 6 bases. The CDR3 totals 12 residues. The CDR3 DNA sequence: TGTGCCACCAGCAGAGTAGAGGATGAGCAGTTCTTC. Protein: CATSRVEDEQFF.

This clone was seen just once. CDR3 nucleotides: TGTGCCAGCAGTGAAGAGGGGCAGAAGAACACTGAAGCTTTCTTT. This encodes CASSEEGQKNTEAFF. The rearrangement links TRBV6-1 to TRBJ1-1; D is possibly TRBD1 (5 bases). V was trimmed by 1 base and J by 1 base, leaving 10 bases between them. Looked up from germline, CDR1 is MNHNS and CDR2 is SASEGT. The CDR3 consists of 15 residues.

The chain combines TRBV18 with TRBJ2-3; 7 positions agree with TRBD2. This CDR3 has 15 amino acids. V lost 1 base and J lost 3; bases outside the gene matches: 4. Per germline, CDR1 KGHSH and CDR2 LQKENI. This CDR3 is CASSPLSGQTDTQYF. The DNA of the CDR3 is TGTGCCAGCTCACCACTTAGCGGGCAAACAGATACGCAGTATTTT.

The chain joins TRBV30 to TRBJ1-2; no clear D. This CDR3 is 12 amino acids long. V lost 4 bases to trimming and J lost 6 bases, with 12 bases between them. CDR1 GTSNPN and CDR2 SVGIG come from the germline V gene (reference sequence). The CDR3 here is CAWILLKNGYTF. The CDR3 bases are TGTGCCTGGATCCTCCTCAAGAATGGCTACACCTTC.

J is TRBJ1-5 and V is TRBV5-6; D gene unclear. The CDR3 is made up of 15 amino acids. Germline lookup yields CDR1 SGHDT and CDR2 YYEEEE. Trimming stripped 6 bases from V and 5 bases from J, with 18 bases between. The CDR3 DNA is TGTGCCAGCACCGTGCTAAGGGATAATGATCAGCCCCAGCATTTT. Translation gives CASTVLRDNDQPQHF.

The rearrangement uses TRBV6-5 and TRBJ1-1; D might be TRBD1 (5 bases). The V end lost 6 bases, the J end lost 0 bases, and 5 bases lay between the germline ends. The CDR3 contains 12 residues. Germline CDR1 and CDR2: MNHEY and SVGAGI. The CDR3 is CASRTVNTEAFF. Here the CDR3 DNA reads TGTGCCAGCAGGACAGTGAACACTGAAGCTTTCTTT.

The J gene is TRBJ2-5, the V gene TRBV28; a possible D gene is TRBD1 (5 bases). Germline values: CDR1 MDHEN, CDR2 SYDVKM. The CDR3 extends over 15 amino acids. V lost 2 bases and J lost 2, with 12 bases in between. This chain's CDR3 is CASSLGLRQQETQYF. CDR3 DNA: TGTGCCAGCAGTTTAGGTCTAAGACAGCAAGAGACCCAGTACTTC.

The V and J genes are TRBV7-2 and TRBJ2-7; perhaps TRBD1 as D (5 bases). This CDR3 spans 14 amino acids. Germline V gene data show CDR1 as SGHTA and CDR2 as FQGNSA. The V end lost 2 bases, the J end lost 1 base, and 9 bases lay between the germline ends. The CDR3 is CASSLTRVSYEQYF. The CDR3 nucleotides are TGTGCCAGCAGCTTAACCAGGGTTTCCTACGAGCAGTACTTC.

The chain combines TRBV2 with TRBJ2-1; a possible D gene is TRBD1 (6 bases). There are 13 residues in the CDR3. The V end was cut by 8 bases, the J end by 4 bases, with 12 bases between. CDR1 SNHLY and CDR2 FYNNEI come from the germline V gene. In nucleotides, the CDR3 is TGTGCCAGCCCGCGACAGGAGTACAATGAGCAGTTCTTC. Amino acids: CASPRQEYNEQFF. Drawing the rest from reference TRBV2 and TRBJ2-1, the complete variable domain is EPEVTQTPSHQVTQMGQEVILRCVPISNHLYFYWYRQILGQKVEFLVSFYNNEISEKSEIFDDQFSVERPDGSNFTLKIRSTKLEDSAMYFCASPRQEYNEQFFGPGTRLTVL.

V gene TRBV7-3 combines with J gene TRBJ2-5; TRBD2 matches 7 bases. The CDR3 has 19 residues. Germline loops: CDR1 SGHTA, CDR2 FQGTGA. V shed 2 bases, J shed 2 bases, and the junction held 17 bases outside the gene matches. The CDR3 nucleotides read TGTGCCAGCAGCTTATCTGCAGGCAGGATCACTAGCGAACAAGAGACCCAGTACTTC. Translation: CASSLSAGRITSEQETQYF.

This rearrangement joins TRBV7-8 to TRBJ2-7; 11 bases agree with TRBD2. The V and J ends lost 1 base and 7 bases, in that order; junction bases with no gene match: 3. Per the germline V gene, CDR1 is SGHVS and CDR2 is FQNEAQ. The CDR3 is 14 amino acids. The CDR3 DNA reads as TGTGCCAGCAGCTTAGGGACTAGCGGGCCAGAGCAGTACTTC. Translation: CASSLGTSGPEQYF.

V and J are TRBV6-5 and TRBJ1-1; no clear D. The germline gives CDR1 MNHEY, CDR2 SVGAGI. The germline V and J ends were trimmed by 3 bases and 0 bases, with 11 bases remaining between them. The CDR3 length is 15 residues. This chain's CDR3 is CASSYNSFMNTEAFF. CDR3 DNA sequence: TGTGCCAGCAGTTATAACAGCTTCATGAACACTGAAGCTTTCTTT.

This chain connects TRBV6-6 to TRBJ2-7; 12 nucleotides match TRBD2. From germline, CDR1 is MNHNY and CDR2 SVGAGI (reference sequence). The ends lost 11 bases at V and 4 bases at J; junction bases unmatched: 9. The CDR3 consists of 14 residues. This CDR3 is CASHWTSGIYEQYF. CDR3 coding DNA: TGTGCCTCCCACTGGACTAGCGGGATATACGAGCAGTACTTC.

The CDR3 sequence is CASSLEQGGEAFF. Here the CDR3 DNA reads TGTGCCAGCAGCTTAGAACAGGGAGGTGAAGCTTTCTTT. V usage is TRBV11-3 and J usage is TRBJ1-1, with D perhaps matching TRBD1 (6 bases). With 0 bases removed from V and 7 bases from J, the gap between germline ends came to 9 bases. Germline V gives CDR1 SGHNT, CDR2 YENEEA. This CDR3 spans 13 amino acids.

The chain couples TRBV28 to TRBJ2-7; D gene unclear. Germline CDR1 is MDHEN and CDR2 is SYDVKM. This CDR3 region has 14 residues. Trimming took 5 bases from V and 4 from J, leaving 15 bases between them. CDR3 coding DNA: TGTGCCAGCAGTCCCTTCGGGCCGGAATACGAGCAGTACTTC. Protein: CASSPFGPEYEQYF.

The chain couples TRBV6-6 to TRBJ2-5; the match to TRBD1 covers 7 bases. The CDR3 contains 16 residues. Germline CDR1 is MNHNY and CDR2 is SVGAGI (reference sequence). Trimming removed 6 bases from V and 5 bases from J; junction bases left unmatched: 15. Here the CDR3 DNA reads TGTGCCAGCAGCCTAGATCAGGGACAGTCCGGGGAGACCCAGTACTTC. The encoded protein is CASSLDQGQSGETQYF.

The chain combines TRBV11-2 with TRBJ2-2, with D possibly being TRBD1 (6 bases). The V end was cut by 4 bases, the J end by 1 base, with 10 bases between. Germline V gene sequence: CDR1 SGHAT, CDR2 FQNNGV. The CDR3 is made up of 15 amino acids. CDR3 nucleotide sequence: TGTGCCAGCAGCTACCAGGGGCGGAACACCGGGGAGCTGTTTTTT. It is translated as CASSYQGRNTGELFF.

V is TRBV19 and J is TRBJ1-5, with D possibly matching TRBD1 (5 bases). V was pared by 6 bases and J by 3 bases, with 12 bases between. The CDR3 spans 14 residues. Germline CDR1 is LNHDA and CDR2 is SQIVND (reference sequence). The CDR3 reads CASSLRGTNQPQHF. CDR3 in DNA: TGTGCCAGTAGCCTCCGGGGGACCAATCAGCCCCAGCATTTT. The full variable domain, in which reference TRBV19 and TRBJ1-5 provide the parts outside the CDR3, is DGGITQSPKYLFRKEGQNVTLSCEQNLNHDAMYWYRQDPGQGLRLIYYSQIVNDFQKGDIAEGYSVSREKKESFPLTVTSAQKNPTAFYLCASSLRGTNQPQHFGDGTRLSIL.

The CDR3 sequence is CASSQEGGSSYEQYF. The CDR3 nucleotides read TGCGCCAGCAGCCAAGAGGGAGGCAGCTCCTACGAGCAGTACTTC. The chain employs TRBV4-1 and TRBJ2-7, with a weak D call TRBD2 (6 bases). V was trimmed by 0 bases and J by 0 bases, leaving 9 bases between them. The germline V gene has CDR1 MGHRA and CDR2 YSYEKL. The CDR3 is made up of 15 amino acids.

This clone was detected only a few times. Other nucleotide sequences in the sample specify the same CDR3. V is TRBV18 and J is TRBJ2-5, with TRBD2 matching over 7 bases. Germline CDR1 is KGHSH and CDR2 is LQKENI. The CDR3 is made up of 13 amino acids. The trim removed 1 base at V and 4 bases at J, leaving 0 bases unmatched. CDR3 nucleotide sequence: TGTGCCAGCTCACCACGGGGGGGAGAGACCCAGTACTTC. Residues: CASSPRGGETQYF.